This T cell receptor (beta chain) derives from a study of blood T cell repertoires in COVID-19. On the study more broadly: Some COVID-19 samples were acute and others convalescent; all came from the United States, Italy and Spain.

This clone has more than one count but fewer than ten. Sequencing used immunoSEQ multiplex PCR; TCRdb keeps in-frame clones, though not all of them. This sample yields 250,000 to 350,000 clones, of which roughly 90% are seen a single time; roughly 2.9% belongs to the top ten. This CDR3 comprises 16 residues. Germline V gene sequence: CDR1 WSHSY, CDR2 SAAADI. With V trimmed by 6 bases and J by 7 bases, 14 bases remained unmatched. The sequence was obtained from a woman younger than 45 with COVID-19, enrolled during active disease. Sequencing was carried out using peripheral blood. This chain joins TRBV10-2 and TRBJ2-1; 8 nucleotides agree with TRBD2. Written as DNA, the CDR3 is TGCGCCAGCAGGAGTAGCGGGAATTTGTCCCTAAATGAGCAGTTCTTC. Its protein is CASRSSGNLSLNEQFF.